This record covers a single T cell receptor beta chain. Antigen: not known. Germline CDR1 is KGHSH and CDR2 is LQKENI. The CDR3 has 14 amino acids. V lost 4 bases to trimming and J lost 9 bases, with 16 bases between them. Sampled blood was obtained at baseline, cycle 4 day 1, and cycle 7 day 1. Some clones are missing from TCRdb's copy, which holds only in-frame ones; the method was immunoSEQ multiplex PCR. The sample yields about 61,000 clones, roughly 87% seen once. The source of the sample is a study of OX40 agonist ivuxolimab in advanced cancers. Whole-study findings and limits: The authors did not determine the antigen specificity of the expanded peripheral T cells. Low clonal expansion, among the lowest seen, marked partial responders at 0.1-3.0 mg/kg. There was clonal expansion of CD4+ and CD8+ blood T cells by week 6 at 0.1 to 3.0 mg/kg.

The sequences come from CD4+ or CD8+ T cells sorted from blood, collected in a trial of the OX40 agonist ivuxolimab. The source of this sequence is an adult with an advanced solid tumor such as melanoma, head and neck, liver or kidney cancer. The chain is built from TRBV18 and TRBJ1-5; D ambiguous. This CDR3 is CASSQAGSKGPQHF. The CDR3 DNA sequence: TGTGCCAGCTCACAAGCCGGGTCCAAAGGGCCCCAGCATTTT.